This is a list of T cell receptor beta chains from one sample in a study of T cells after yellow fever vaccination. TCRdb reprocessed the 5' RACE reads with MiXCR, giving one entry per CDR3 protein. The sample consists of over 300,000 distinct CDR3 sequences, 6.5% to 8.5% of them appearing once. The sequencing used PBMCs, collected more than 40 days after the first yellow fever vaccination. These receptor sequences come from a young man who received the YFV17D yellow fever vaccine. The CDR3 runs from the conserved cysteine through the conserved F or W.

v_gene: TRBV20-1
len: 13
j_gene: TRBJ2-1
CDR3aa: CSASVYSYNEQFF

v_gene: TRBV11-2
len: 16
j_gene: TRBJ2-3
CDR3aa: CASIPVGGPRTDTQYF

v_gene: TRBV30
len: 11
j_gene: TRBJ2-1
CDR3aa: CAWSFRVEQFF

v_gene: TRBV7-7
len: 15
j_gene: TRBJ2-1
CDR3aa: CASSLAPGPYNEQFF

v_gene: TRBV4-2
len: 14
j_gene: TRBJ2-7
CDR3aa: CASSQDQVDYEQYF

v_gene: TRBV20-1
len: 14
j_gene: TRBJ2-3
CDR3aa: CSASTGASTDTQYF

v_gene: TRBV3-1
len: 14
j_gene: TRBJ2-7
CDR3aa: CASSQERSSYEQYF

v_gene: TRBV5-1
len: 16
j_gene: TRBJ2-1
CDR3aa: CASSDTSGGPYNEQFF

v_gene: TRBV18
len: 16
j_gene: TRBJ1-2
CDR3aa: CASSLGTPHNNYGYTF

v_gene: TRBV6-1
len: 13
j_gene: TRBJ1-5
CDR3aa: CASSRDLGQPQHF

v_gene: TRBV12-3/TRBV12-4
len: 15
j_gene: TRBJ2-2
CDR3aa: CASSSSGPKGGELFF

v_gene: TRBV7-8
len: 14
j_gene: TRBJ1-5
CDR3aa: CASRMAGGNQPQHF

v_gene: TRBV30
len: 13
j_gene: TRBJ2-7
CDR3aa: CAWTPGARYEQYF

v_gene: TRBV20-1
len: 13
j_gene: TRBJ1-1
CDR3aa: CSATYYRGTEAFF

v_gene: TRBV7-2
len: 16
j_gene: TRBJ2-3
CDR3aa: CASSVQRGSGTDTQYF

v_gene: TRBV29-1
len: 12
j_gene: TRBJ2-7
CDR3aa: CSVGQGRNEQYF

v_gene: TRBV10-3
len: 12
j_gene: TRBJ1-1
CDR3aa: CAISVSNTEAFF

v_gene: TRBV10-2
len: 16
j_gene: TRBJ2-7
CDR3aa: CASSEYLADPIYEQYF

v_gene: TRBV7-9
len: 13
j_gene: TRBJ2-1
CDR3aa: CASRREEGNEQFF

v_gene: TRBV18
len: 15
j_gene: TRBJ2-5
CDR3aa: CATSPPGQVQETQYF

v_gene: TRBV11-2
len: 16
j_gene: TRBJ2-1
CDR3aa: CASSSGTRSSGNEQFF

v_gene: TRBV2
len: 14
j_gene: TRBJ2-7
CDR3aa: CASSDRDRDYEQYF

v_gene: TRBV10-2
len: 14
j_gene: TRBJ2-1
CDR3aa: CASSIAQGYNEQFF

v_gene: TRBV6-1
len: 15
j_gene: TRBJ2-2
CDR3aa: CASTLEGGGTGELFF

v_gene: TRBV7-2
len: 14
j_gene: TRBJ1-3
CDR3aa: CASSLITGRNTIYF

v_gene: TRBV6-2/TRBV6-3
len: 12
j_gene: TRBJ1-2
CDR3aa: CASSRETRGYTF

v_gene: TRBV5-1
len: 16
j_gene: TRBJ2-3
CDR3aa: CASSLGDRVGPDTQYF

v_gene: TRBV4-2
len: 16
j_gene: TRBJ1-3
CDR3aa: CASSQEVRISGNTIYF

v_gene: TRBV20-1
len: 14
j_gene: TRBJ2-7
CDR3aa: CSARLSVTRYEQYF

v_gene: TRBV4-3
len: 14
j_gene: TRBJ2-7
CDR3aa: CASSQGLGDYVPYF

v_gene: TRBV7-2
len: 13
j_gene: TRBJ2-7
CDR3aa: CASSLIGDYEQYF

v_gene: TRBV5-1
len: 17
j_gene: TRBJ2-3
CDR3aa: CASSWGLAGGESDTQYF

v_gene: TRBV4-1
len: 16
j_gene: TRBJ2-7
CDR3aa: CASSRMDLMSSYEQYF

v_gene: TRBV4-3
len: 12
j_gene: TRBJ2-7
CDR3aa: CASSQDWGEQYF

v_gene: TRBV7-3
len: 13
j_gene: TRBJ2-7
CDR3aa: CASSGGLADEQYF

v_gene: TRBV27
len: 15
j_gene: TRBJ2-3
CDR3aa: CASKIDRGYTDTQYF

v_gene: TRBV6-1
len: 13
j_gene: TRBJ2-7
CDR3aa: CASKPPDSYEQYF

v_gene: TRBV19
len: 15
j_gene: TRBJ2-7
CDR3aa: CASSIGYGRVYEQYF

v_gene: TRBV7-2
len: 16
j_gene: TRBJ2-5
CDR3aa: CASSLELAGTWGAQYF

v_gene: TRBV2
len: 17
j_gene: TRBJ2-6
CDR3aa: CASMSEGVGSGANVLTF

v_gene: TRBV19
len: 14
j_gene: TRBJ2-1
CDR3aa: CASKDRGAYNEQFF

v_gene: TRBV30
len: 13
j_gene: TRBJ2-7
CDR3aa: CAVAKTGIYEQYF

v_gene: TRBV4-1
len: 14
j_gene: TRBJ1-2
CDR3aa: CASSYPAGRQGYTF

v_gene: TRBV15
len: 17
j_gene: TRBJ2-2
CDR3aa: CATSRVDRDGNTGELFF

v_gene: TRBV7-2
len: 15
j_gene: TRBJ2-5
CDR3aa: CASSSWAHYPETQYF

v_gene: TRBV7-2
len: 14
j_gene: TRBJ1-5
CDR3aa: CASSLGSRNQPQHF

v_gene: TRBV12-3/TRBV12-4
len: 14
j_gene: TRBJ1-2
CDR3aa: CASSLDRGYYGYTF

v_gene: TRBV15
len: 14
j_gene: TRBJ1-1
CDR3aa: CATSRGTDDTEAFF

v_gene: TRBV7-2
len: 16
j_gene: TRBJ2-7
CDR3aa: CASSRSGTRDSYEQYF

v_gene: TRBV7-2
len: 15
j_gene: TRBJ2-5
CDR3aa: CASSSDRARRETQYF

v_gene: TRBV5-4
len: 16
j_gene: TRBJ2-2
CDR3aa: CASSLSIGGNTGELFF

v_gene: TRBV5-5
len: 15
j_gene: TRBJ2-5
CDR3aa: CASRTSGTGKETQYF

v_gene: TRBV10-2
len: 13
j_gene: TRBJ2-5
CDR3aa: CATSRGHRETQYF

v_gene: TRBV20-1
len: 14
j_gene: TRBJ1-1
CDR3aa: CSARLGLLNTEAFF

v_gene: TRBV5-1
len: 13
j_gene: TRBJ1-1
CDR3aa: CASSLGDRGSAFF

v_gene: TRBV4-3
len: 15
j_gene: TRBJ2-3
CDR3aa: CASSQDPSRADTQYF

v_gene: TRBV13
len: 17
j_gene: TRBJ2-2
CDR3aa: CASSLGRRGGRSGELFF

v_gene: TRBV24-1
len: 13
j_gene: TRBJ2-1
CDR3aa: CATSDFWTREQFF

v_gene: TRBV20-1
len: 16
j_gene: TRBJ2-7
CDR3aa: CCARGSRGQVYYEQYF